This T cell receptor (beta chain) was recovered during a study of Ad26.COV2.S vaccination and SARS-CoV-2 variants. Study overall: Each vaccinee took Ad26.COV2.S intramuscularly, once or twice 56 days apart. Findings and limits, study-wide: Total T cell responses were possibly underestimated by TCR breadth and depth analyses. Vaccinated individuals (as opposed to placebo recipients) had higher spike-specific TCR breadth.

CDR3 size: 16 residues. Germline V gives CDR1 LGHNA, CDR2 YSLEER. V was pared by 1 base and J by 0 bases, with 12 bases between. This sample's treatment: 15 to 20 received Ad26.COV2.S at low or high dose, single or two shots; about 5 received placebo; per-sample allocation not given. Vaccine and placebo recipients were sampled on day 63 after the first injection. The assay was immunoSEQ multiplex PCR, and TCRdb's table has in-frame clones only and misses some. Among 250,000 or so clones listed, approximately 90% were seen once. With respect to this clone: Its antigen is still unknown.

The sequencing here drew on peripheral blood, taken in a trial of Ad26.COV2.S vaccine versus placebo. The chain has TRBV4-3 and TRBJ1-1; possibly TRBD1 for D (6 bases). This TCR derives from a person between 18 and 65 years old who received the Ad26.COV2.S COVID-19 vaccine or a placebo. The CDR3 sequence is CASSQGGGLVNTEAFF. For the CDR3, the DNA is TGCGCCAGCAGCCAAGGTGGGGGGCTGGTGAACACTGAAGCTTTCTTT.